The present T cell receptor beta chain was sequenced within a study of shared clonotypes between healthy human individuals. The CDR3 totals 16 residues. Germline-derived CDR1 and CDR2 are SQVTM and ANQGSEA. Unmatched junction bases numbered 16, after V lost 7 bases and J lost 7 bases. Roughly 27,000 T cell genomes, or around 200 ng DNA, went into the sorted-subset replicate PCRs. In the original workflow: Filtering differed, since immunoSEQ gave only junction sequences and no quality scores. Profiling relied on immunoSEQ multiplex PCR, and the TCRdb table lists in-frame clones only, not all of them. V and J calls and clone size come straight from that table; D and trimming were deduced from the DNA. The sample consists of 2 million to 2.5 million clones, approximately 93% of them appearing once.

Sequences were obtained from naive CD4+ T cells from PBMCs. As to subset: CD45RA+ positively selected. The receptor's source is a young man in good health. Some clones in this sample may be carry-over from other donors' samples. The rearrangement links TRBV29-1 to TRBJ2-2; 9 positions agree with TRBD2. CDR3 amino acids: CSAGGVAGAFDGELFF. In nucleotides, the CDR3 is TGCAGCGCCGGGGGGGTAGCGGGAGCCTTTGACGGGGAGCTGTTTTTT.